What follows are 28 T cell receptor beta chains derived from one specimen sequenced in a study of CD8 T cells in Susac syndrome. It was with random hexamers that roughly 0.45 to 1 ug RNA was reverse transcribed. TCRdb re-called the immunoSEQ multiplex PCR reads with MiXCR, one entry per CDR3 protein. Of some 110,000 distinct CDR3 sequences listed, approximately 93% are singletons. Sequencing was carried out using CD8+ T cells from PBMCs. These receptors were taken from a human donor with multiple sclerosis.

CDR3 bases: TGTGCCAGCAGCTTCGCGGGGGGCCCTCTCTCCTATAATTCACCCCTCCACTTT. Translated, it gives CASSFAGGPLSYNSPLHF. The rearrangement uses TRBV5-6 and TRBJ1-6; possible D gene TRBD1, 6 bases. The V gene's germline CDR1 is SGHDT and CDR2 YYEEEE. The V end was cut by 2 bases, the J end by 0 bases, with 15 bases between. The CDR3 covers 18 residues.

V and J are TRBV15 and TRBJ2-7, with D perhaps assigned TRBD1 or TRBD2 (5 bases each). CDR3 size: 12 residues. Trimming pared 5 bases from V and 2 bases from J, leaving 7 bases between. Per the germline V gene, CDR1 is LNHNV and CDR2 is YYDKDF (reference sequence). The CDR3 here is CATSRGTYEQYF. As DNA, the CDR3 is TGTGCCACCAGCCGGGGCACCTACGAGCAGTACTTC.

V is TRBV3-1 and J is TRBJ1-3; the D is unclear. The CDR3 covers 15 residues. Germline V gene data show CDR1 as LGHDT and CDR2 as YNNKEL (reference sequence). V lost 4 bases and J lost 4, with 14 bases in between. The CDR3 sequence is CASSPSVGGGNTIYF. In DNA form, the CDR3 reads TGTGCCAGCAGCCCCTCAGTGGGAGGGGGAAACACCATATATTTT.

J is TRBJ1-5 and V is TRBV24-1, with a tentative D call TRBD1 (6 bases). From germline, CDR1 is KGHDR and CDR2 SFDVKD. CDR3 length: 14 residues. Trimming removed 2 bases at V and 7 bases at J, with 11 bases between. The CDR3 is CATSDSGAGQPQHF. CDR3 nucleotides: TGTGCCACCAGTGATTCAGGGGCCGGACAGCCCCAGCATTTT.

This rearrangement joins TRBV7-8 to TRBJ2-3; maybe TRBD1 (6 bases). CDR3 size: 18 residues. Germline V lookup: CDR1 SGHVS, CDR2 FQNEAQ. The V and J ends lost 1 base and 6 bases respectively, with 23 bases between them. The CDR3 region is CASSLVYGGAGFTDTQYF. The CDR3, as DNA: TGTGCCAGCAGCTTAGTTTATGGGGGCGCGGGTTTCACGGATACGCAGTATTTT.

The J gene is TRBJ2-2, the V gene TRBV7-9; no firm D call. CDR3 length equals 16 residues. V was shortened by 4 bases and J by 5 bases, with 17 bases between the two germline ends. Germline loops: CDR1 SEHNR, CDR2 FQNEAQ (reference sequence). Here the CDR3 reads CASSSPVWSRTGELFF. Written as DNA, the CDR3 is TGTGCCAGCAGCTCACCCGTTTGGTCACGGACCGGGGAGCTGTTTTTT.

The chain couples TRBV5-4 to TRBJ1-3; D is ambiguous. Trimming left V 0 bases short and J 0 bases short, with 16 bases between. This CDR3 is 18 amino acids long. Looked up from germline, CDR1 is SGHNT and CDR2 is YYREEE (reference sequence). The CDR3 DNA is TGTGCCAGCAGCTTGGGCCCGGTCGGGGAAGTCTCTGGAAACACCATATATTTT. It specifies CASSLGPVGEVSGNTIYF.

The chain employs TRBV6-1 and TRBJ2-1, with 8 bases that match TRBD2. CDR1 is MNHNS, CDR2 SASEGT, per germline. Unmatched junction bases numbered 4, after V lost 1 base and J lost 5 bases. The CDR3 totals 15 residues. The CDR3 protein is CASSEGLARDNEQFF. In nucleotides, the CDR3 is TGTGCCAGCAGTGAAGGACTAGCGAGGGACAATGAGCAGTTCTTC.

The V call is TRBV27, the J call TRBJ2-3, with a tentative D call TRBD1 (5 bases). The CDR3 covers 15 residues. Germline V lookup: CDR1 MNHEY, CDR2 SMNVEV (reference sequence). Trimming took 1 base from V and 4 from J, leaving 12 bases between them. The CDR3: CASSLFLGVADTQYF. The CDR3 nucleotides are TGTGCCAGCAGTTTATTCTTAGGGGTGGCAGATACGCAGTATTTT.

This clonotype was observed once. This chain uses TRBV9 with TRBJ2-3; a weak D match, TRBD2 (6 bases). The V gene lost 3 bases and the J gene lost 1 base, with 9 bases spanning the gap. The CDR3 runs to 14 residues. Germline CDR1 SGDLS, CDR2 YYNGEE. The CDR3: CASSGGTRTDTQYF. Here the CDR3 DNA reads TGTGCCAGCAGCGGGGGGACTCGCACAGATACGCAGTATTTT. Full variable domain (rest looked up from reference TRBV9 and TRBJ2-3): DSGVTQTPKHLITATGQRVTLRCSPRSGDLSVYWYQQSLDQGLQFLIQYYNGEERAKGNILERFSAQQFPDLHSELNLSSLELGDSALYFCASSGGTRTDTQYFGPGTRLTVL.

The rearrangement joins TRBV6-2 or TRBV6-3 to TRBJ2-5; 7 nucleotides line up with TRBD1. V lost 3 bases to trimming and J lost 5 bases; unmatched junction nucleotides: 9. This CDR3 region has 15 residues. Germline lookup yields CDR1 MNHEY and CDR2 SVGEGT. The CDR3: CASSYGQGVRETQYF. The CDR3 DNA follows: TGTGCCAGCAGTTATGGTCAGGGGGTCCGGGAGACCCAGTACTTC.

The rearrangement joins TRBV7-9 to TRBJ2-5; no clear D gene. This CDR3 has 10 amino acids. Trimming left V 7 bases short and J 5 bases short, with 5 bases between. Germline V CDR1 and CDR2: SEHNR, FQNEAQ (reference sequence). The CDR3 nucleotides read TGTGCCAGCATGGCGGAGACCCAGTACTTC. Encoded protein: CASMAETQYF.

CDR3 region: CASSPSGTIYEQYF. DNA of the CDR3: TGTGCCAGCAGTCCATCCGGGACCATCTACGAGCAGTACTTC. The genes are TRBV12-3 or TRBV12-4 and TRBJ2-7; D might be TRBD1 or TRBD2, each matching 5 bases. V lost 5 bases to trimming and J lost 3 bases, with 14 bases between them. The CDR3 sequence is 14 residues long.

The chain links TRBV7-6 to TRBJ2-3; D gene unclear. Germline V gene sequence: CDR1 SGHVS, CDR2 FNYEAQ. This CDR3 comprises 12 residues. With 5 bases removed from V and 8 bases from J, the gap between germline ends came to 11 bases. CDR3 in amino acids: CASSPVEVTQYF. The CDR3 nucleotides are TGTGCCAGCAGCCCAGTCGAGGTTACGCAGTATTTT.

The chain links TRBV11-2 to TRBJ2-1; D is unresolved. In germline, CDR1 is SGHAT, CDR2 FQNNGV. V lost 2 bases to trimming and J lost 4 bases, with 9 bases between them. The CDR3 loop spans 14 amino acids. Written as DNA, the CDR3 is TGTGCCAGCAGCTTACCCGGACCGTACAATGAGCAGTTCTTC. It encodes CASSLPGPYNEQFF. The full variable domain, its missing parts supplied by reference TRBV11-2 and TRBJ2-1, is EAGVAQSPRYKIIEKRQSVAFWCNPISGHATLYWYQQILGQGPKLLIQFQNNGVVDDSQLPKDRFSAERLKGVDSTLKIQPAKLEDSAVYLCASSLPGPYNEQFFGPGTRLTVL.

The genes are TRBV13 and TRBJ2-3; D might be TRBD2 (5 bases). V was shortened by 4 bases and J by 6 bases, with 17 bases between the two germline ends. The CDR3 totals 15 residues. Germline V gene sequence: CDR1 PRHDT, CDR2 FYEKMQ (reference sequence). The CDR3 DNA reads as TGTGCCAGCAGCTCCTCGGGCGGGCCTTTCGATACGCAGTATTTT. This codes for CASSSSGGPFDTQYF.

The chain joins TRBV7-9 to TRBJ2-7; D gene ambiguous. This CDR3 has 12 residues. Deletions cut 5 bases from V and 1 base from J, with 6 bases between. Per germline, CDR1 SEHNR and CDR2 FQNEAQ (reference sequence). CDR3 in DNA: TGTGCCAGCAGCGGGCAGTCCTACGAGCAGTACGTC. It specifies CASSGQSYEQYV.

The chain carries TRBV7-9 and TRBJ2-5; the D gene is possibly TRBD1 (6 bases). V was clipped by 1 base and J by 1 base, with 10 bases between them. From germline, CDR1 is SEHNR and CDR2 FQNEAQ (reference sequence). The CDR3 runs to 15 residues. The CDR3 nucleotides are TGTGCCAGCAGCTTAGTACAGGGAACCCAAGAGACCCAGTACTTC. The encoded protein is CASSLVQGTQETQYF.

The chain has TRBV7-9 and TRBJ2-5; 7 bases align to TRBD1. J was trimmed by 6 bases and V by 5 bases; bases with no gene match: 12. CDR1 and CDR2 (germline): SEHNR, FQNEAQ (reference sequence). This CDR3 spans 15 amino acids. CDR3 coding DNA: TGTGCCAGCAGCCTAGACAGGGCTCCGGGGAAGACCCAGTACTTC. It specifies CASSLDRAPGKTQYF.

This chain links TRBV5-1 with TRBJ1-1; perhaps TRBD1 as D (6 bases). There are 15 residues in the CDR3. Germline CDR1 reads SGHRS; CDR2 reads YFSETQ. V lost 3 bases to trimming and J lost 1 base, with 13 bases between them. CDR3 bases: TGCGCCAGCAGCTGGAACAGGGTGTCGAACACTGAAGCTTTCTTT. Translated: CASSWNRVSNTEAFF.

The rearrangement uses TRBV12-3 or TRBV12-4 and TRBJ1-1; 8 bases are a match to TRBD1. V shed 5 bases, J shed 2 bases, and the junction held 7 bases outside the gene matches. The CDR3 spans 15 residues. Written as DNA, the CDR3 is TGTGCCAGCAGTGAAGAAGACAGGGGCAACACTGAAGCTTTCTTT. This codes for CASSEEDRGNTEAFF.

This clonotype turned up a few times. V and J are TRBV7-9 and TRBJ2-7, with 7 positions matching TRBD1. The CDR3 loop spans 12 amino acids. Looked up from germline, CDR1 is SEHNR and CDR2 is FQNEAQ (reference sequence). V lost 5 bases, J lost 2 bases, and 0 bases stayed unmatched. The CDR3 is CASSDRAYEQYF. DNA of the CDR3: TGTGCCAGCAGCGACAGGGCCTACGAGCAGTACTTC.

The chain carries TRBV12-3 or TRBV12-4 and TRBJ1-2; D is uncertain. The CDR3 extends over 15 amino acids. V gave up 1 base and J gave up 2 bases, with 11 bases separating them. The CDR3 nucleotides are TGTGCCAGCAGTTTAGTCCGGATCCCAAACTATGGCTACACCTTC. Its protein is CASSLVRIPNYGYTF.

This clonotype was seen just once. The CDR3 DNA is TGCGCCAGCAGCTCCCCCTTAGGAAGCTCCTACAATGAGCAGTTCTTC. Its protein product is CASSSPLGSSYNEQFF. The genes are TRBV5-1 and TRBJ2-1; D ambiguous. The germline V and J ends were trimmed by 3 bases and 0 bases, with 13 bases remaining between them. Germline CDR1 and CDR2: SGHRS and YFSETQ. The CDR3 spans 16 residues.

A single count supports this clonotype. The rearrangement links TRBV20-1 to TRBJ2-7; 8 bases map to TRBD1. Germline V gives CDR1 DFQATT, CDR2 SNEGSKA (reference sequence). V shed 3 bases, J shed 1 base, and the junction held 2 bases outside the gene matches. This CDR3 region has 13 residues. CDR3 loop: CSARGTGSYEQYF. In DNA form, the CDR3 reads TGCAGTGCTAGGGGGACAGGTTCCTACGAGCAGTACTTC.

The V and J genes are TRBV13 and TRBJ2-1; TRBD1 or TRBD2 may be the D gene (6 bases each). Trimming cost V 5 bases and J 4 bases, with 15 bases left between them. The CDR3 is made up of 15 amino acids. Germline CDR1 PRHDT, CDR2 FYEKMQ (reference sequence). This chain's CDR3 is CASSPRQGRYNEQFF. The CDR3 coding sequence is TGTGCCAGCAGCCCGCGCCAGGGGAGGTACAATGAGCAGTTCTTC. The complete variable domain, with remaining parts taken from reference TRBV13 and TRBJ2-1, reads AAGVIQSPRHLIKEKRETATLKCYPIPRHDTVYWYQQGPGQDPQFLISFYEKMQSDKGSIPDRFSAQQFSDYHSELNMSSLELGDSALYFCASSPRQGRYNEQFFGPGTRLTVL.

CDR3 sequence: CSARESGADTGELFF. CDR3 coding DNA: TGCAGTGCTAGAGAGTCTGGGGCAGACACCGGGGAGCTGTTTTTT. The chain carries TRBV20-1 and TRBJ2-2; maybe TRBD1 (5 bases). CDR1 DFQATT and CDR2 SNEGSKA come from the germline V gene (reference sequence). The germline V and J ends were trimmed by 0 bases and 3 bases, with 11 bases remaining between them. This CDR3 has 15 residues.

This sequence joins TRBV10-3 and TRBJ2-3, with 7 bases identical to TRBD2. The CDR3 contains 16 residues. The V segment lost 6 bases and the J segment 1 base; nucleotides outside the gene matches: 10. In germline, CDR1 is ENHRY, CDR2 SYGVKD. CDR3: CAIRAGGFSGTDTQYF. For the CDR3, the DNA is TGTGCCATCAGGGCCGGGGGGTTTTCGGGCACAGATACGCAGTATTTT.